One sample yielded the 16 T cell receptor beta chains listed below, sequenced in a study of T cell responses to AZD1222 COVID-19 vaccine. Sequenced by immunoSEQ multiplex PCR; TCRdb stores in-frame clones only, minus some. The sample records 60,000 to 75,000 clones, roughly 80% being singletons. This specimen consisted of peripheral blood, obtained 28 days after the second AZD1222 dose. The receptors were sampled from an adult who received the AZD1222 COVID-19 vaccine.

V gene TRBV12-3 or TRBV12-4 combines with J gene TRBJ1-1; D is unresolved. Trimming pared 5 bases from V and 1 base from J, leaving 8 bases between. The CDR3 loop spans 13 amino acids. The CDR3 DNA sequence: TGTGCCAGCAGTCCCGACGGGAACACTGAAGCTTTCTTT. It encodes CASSPDGNTEAFF.

This rearrangement joins TRBV7-9 to TRBJ2-1; tentative D call: TRBD2 (5 bases). The CDR3 runs 15 residues. Trimming removed 5 bases at V and 2 bases at J, with 13 bases between. CDR1 and CDR2 from the germline V gene are SEHNR and FQNEAQ (reference sequence). Written as DNA, the CDR3 is TGTGCCAGCAGCCTTCCCGGGGTAACCTACAATGAGCAGTTCTTC. Protein sequence: CASSLPGVTYNEQFF.

The chain recombines TRBV5-6 with TRBJ2-7, with 11 bases identical to TRBD1. The length of the CDR3 is 14 residues. The V segment lost 7 bases and the J segment 7 bases; nucleotides outside the gene matches: 10. CDR1 and CDR2 (germline): SGHDT, YYEEEE. CDR3 protein: CASHPGQGAREQYF. The CDR3 DNA reads TGTGCCAGCCACCCTGGACAGGGGGCGCGAGAGCAGTACTTC. The full variable domain, rest sourced from reference TRBV5-6 and TRBJ2-7, is DAGVTQSPTHLIKTRGQQVTLRCSPKSGHDTVSWYQQALGQGPQFIFQYYEEEERQRGNFPDRFSGHQFPNYSSELNVNALLLGDSALYLCASHPGQGAREQYFGPGTRLTVT.

This clone was picked up a small number of times. V gene TRBV15 combines with J gene TRBJ1-6; D is ambiguous. Trimming removed 0 bases at V and 8 bases at J, with 8 bases between. Germline V gene lookup returns CDR1 LNHNV and CDR2 YYDKDF (reference sequence). This CDR3 is built from 14 residues. CDR3 sequence (DNA): TGTGCCACCAGCAGAGATTCGGGAGATTCACCCCTCCACTTT. Amino acid sequence: CATSRDSGDSPLHF.

The chain recombines TRBV28 with TRBJ1-5; 8 nucleotides match TRBD1. CDR3 length: 14 residues. The J segment lost 3 bases and the V segment lost 7 bases, leaving 5 bases of the junction unmatched. CDR1 and CDR2 from the germline V gene are MDHEN and SYDVKM. CDR3 in DNA: TGTGCCAGCAAGGGGCAGGGGGCCAATCAGCCCCAGCATTTT. Protein: CASKGQGANQPQHF. The whole variable domain, filled in from reference TRBV28 and TRBJ1-5, reads DVKVTQSSRYLVKRTGEKVFLECVQDMDHENMFWYRQDPGLGLRLIYFSYDVKMKEKGDIPEGYSVSREKKERFSLILESASTNQTSMYLCASKGQGANQPQHFGDGTRLSIL.

The chain is built from TRBV3-1 (or the pseudogene TRBV3-2) and TRBJ1-1; no reliable D call. This CDR3 is 13 amino acids long. Deletions cut 3 bases from V and 1 base from J, with 6 bases between. The germline V gene has CDR1 LGHDT and CDR2 YNNKEL (reference sequence). The CDR3 DNA reads TGTGCCAGCAGCCAGGGAAAGAACACTGAAGCTTTCTTT. Translating it yields CASSQGKNTEAFF.

The chain couples TRBV12-3 or TRBV12-4 to TRBJ2-1; tentatively, D is TRBD1 (5 bases). This CDR3 is built from 12 residues. The V end was cut by 9 bases, the J end by 3 bases, with 9 bases between. This CDR3 reads CASGADYNEQFF. The DNA for the CDR3 is TGTGCCAGTGGGGCAGACTACAATGAGCAGTTCTTC.

CDR3 bases: TGTGCCAGCTCCGCTGGGGATTCGCAGTTCTTC. Its protein product is CASSAGDSQFF. The chain has TRBV9 and TRBJ2-1, with D unclear. The CDR3 is 11 residues long. The V end lost 7 bases, the J end lost 12 bases, and 14 bases lay between the germline ends. The germline CDR1 and CDR2 sequences are SGDLS and YYNGEE.

V and J are TRBV5-4 and TRBJ1-2, with TRBD1 matching 8 bases. J lost 3 bases, V lost 0 bases, and 7 bases had no gene match. Germline V gives CDR1 SGHNT, CDR2 YYREEE (reference sequence). CDR3 length: 16 residues. The DNA for the CDR3 is TGTGCCAGCAGCTTGGACGTGACAGGGGTGTACTATGGCTACACCTTC. It codes for CASSLDVTGVYYGYTF.

This sequence joins TRBV3-1 (or the pseudogene TRBV3-2) and TRBJ1-5, with D perhaps TRBD1 (6 bases). This CDR3 comprises 15 residues. V was clipped by 0 bases and J by 3 bases, with 9 bases between them. Germline V gene lookup returns CDR1 LGHDT and CDR2 YNNKEL (reference sequence). CDR3 region: CASSQEQGDNQPQHF. In DNA form, the CDR3 reads TGTGCCAGCAGCCAAGAACAGGGTGACAATCAGCCCCAGCATTTT.

The rearrangement links TRBV7-9 to TRBJ1-1; D is possibly TRBD1 (6 bases). The V gene's germline CDR1 is SEHNR and CDR2 FQNEAQ (reference sequence). The V gene lost 4 bases and the J gene lost 0 bases, with 12 bases spanning the gap. This CDR3 spans 15 amino acids. Written as DNA, the CDR3 is TGTGCCAGCAGCTCGACAGGTACTATGAACACTGAAGCTTTCTTT. Its protein product is CASSSTGTMNTEAFF.

The rearrangement joins TRBV3-1 (or the pseudogene TRBV3-2) to TRBJ1-6; 7 bases are a match to TRBD1. The CDR3 is 15 amino acids. Per the germline V gene, CDR1 is LGHDT and CDR2 is YNNKEL (reference sequence). J gave up 8 bases and V 1 base, and 5 bases lay outside the gene matches. CDR3 region: CASSQVTGADSPLHF. The CDR3 DNA is TGTGCCAGCAGCCAAGTTACAGGGGCGGATTCACCCCTCCACTTT.

V gene TRBV7-9 combines with J gene TRBJ2-2; possible D gene TRBD2, 6 bases. V lost 4 bases and J 0 bases, leaving 15 bases between the germline ends. The germline CDR1 and CDR2 sequences are SEHNR and FQNEAQ (reference sequence). The CDR3 totals 17 residues. Written as DNA, the CDR3 is TGTGCCAGCAGCTCCCCCCCCGGGAGCGCGAACACCGGGGAGCTGTTTTTT. This sequence encodes CASSSPPGSANTGELFF. Looking up the rest from reference TRBV7-9 and TRBJ2-2 gives the full variable domain: DTGVSQNPRHKITKRGQNVTFRCDPISEHNRLYWYRQTLGQGPEFLTYFQNEAQLEKSRLLSDRFSAERPKGSFSTLEIQRTEQGDSAMYLCASSSPPGSANTGELFFGEGSRLTVL.

In its sample, this clone was seen a few times. V and J are TRBV7-2 and TRBJ1-5; 7 positions match TRBD1. V lost 0 bases and J lost 6; bases outside the gene matches: 5. Looked up from germline, CDR1 is SGHTA and CDR2 is FQGNSA. This CDR3 is built from 15 residues. For the CDR3, the DNA is TGTGCCAGCAGCTTAGCAGGGGGCGCGGCTCAGCCCCAGCATTTT. Its protein is CASSLAGGAAQPQHF.

The genes are TRBV28 and TRBJ2-7; 8 bases align to TRBD1. V lost 8 bases to trimming and J lost 6 bases; unmatched junction nucleotides: 12. The CDR3 has 14 amino acids. Germline CDR1 reads MDHEN; CDR2 reads SYDVKM. This CDR3 reads CASSSPTGAGEQYF. CDR3 nucleotide sequence: TGTGCCAGCTCTTCCCCGACAGGGGCAGGCGAGCAGTACTTC. The complete variable domain, with remaining parts taken from reference TRBV28 and TRBJ2-7, reads DVKVTQSSRYLVKRTGEKVFLECVQDMDHENMFWYRQDPGLGLRLIYFSYDVKMKEKGDIPEGYSVSREKKERFSLILESASTNQTSMYLCASSSPTGAGEQYFGPGTRLTVT.

The CDR3 region has the DNA TGTGCCATCAGTGTAGGACAGGACAATCAGCCCCAGCATTTT. Translated, it gives CAISVGQDNQPQHF. V usage is TRBV10-3 and J usage is TRBJ1-5; 7 bases align to TRBD1. Trimming removed 4 bases from V and 3 bases from J; junction bases left unmatched: 3. The CDR3 contains 14 residues. CDR1 is ENHRY and CDR2 is SYGVKD in the germline V gene.